The rows below give T cell receptor beta chains drawn from one sample of a study of molecular identifiers for immune sequencing clone quantification. TCRdb itself ran the PCR reads through MiXCR, one entry per CDR3 protein. The sample includes roughly 93,000 distinct CDR3 sequences, around a quarter of them seen just once. Sequenced: naive CD8+ T cells from blood, with Jurkat cell RNA spiked in. The source is a human donor in good health. Some libraries in this study had Jurkat cell RNA spiked in. The CDR3 runs from the conserved cysteine through the conserved F or W. D genes are given only for firm matches. Clone size, where shown, is once, few, many, or a class for clones that have expanded.

J	D	size	V	CDR3	DNA
TRBJ2-7	TRBD1	many	TRBV29-1	CSVLEGAGDEQYF	TGCAGCGTTTTAGAGGGGGCAGGTGACGAGCAGTACTTC
TRBJ2-3	-	many	TRBV6-5	CASSYSSSLTDTQYF	TGTGCCAGCAGTTACTCGTCTAGCCTCACAGATACGCAGTATTTT
TRBJ2-3	-	many	TRBV5-1	CASSLGQSTDTQYF	TGCGCCAGCAGCTTGGGTCAGAGCACAGATACGCAGTATTTT
TRBJ2-1	-	many	TRBV4-3	CASSRKDPRADYNEQFF	TGCGCCAGCAGCCGCAAAGACCCGAGGGCGGACTACAATGAGCAGTTCTTC
TRBJ2-5	-	many	TRBV7-9	CASSHQETQYF	TGTGCCAGCAGCCACCAAGAGACCCAGTACTTC
TRBJ2-2	TRBD1	few	TRBV7-8	CASSPKTGGSTGELFF	TGTGCCAGCAGCCCCAAGACAGGGGGGAGCACCGGGGAGCTGTTTTTT
TRBJ2-1	TRBD1	-	TRBV18	CASSPDRGGHNEQFF	TGTGCCAGCTCACCGGACAGGGGTGGTCACAATGAGCAGTTCTTC
TRBJ2-1	-	few	TRBV14	CASSQDSGISYNEQLF	TGTGCCAGCAGCCAAGATTCAGGAATCTCCTACAATGAGCAGCTCTTC
TRBJ2-6	-	many	TRBV4-1	CASSLDRSGANVLTF	TGCGCCAGCAGCCTAGACAGGTCTGGGGCCAACGTCCTGACTTTC
TRBJ2-4	-	many	TRBV6-2/TRBV6-3	CASSSSGLLAKNIQYF	TGTGCCAGCAGTTCATCAGGGCTACTAGCCAAAAACATTCAGTACTTC
TRBJ1-4	-	-	TRBV21-1	CASYRLWGEKLFF	TGTGCCAGCTACAGGCTTTGGGGTGAAAAACTGTTTTTT
TRBJ1-5	-	few	TRBV7-9	CASSLGTGNNQPQHF	TGTGCCAGCAGCTTAGGAACAGGGAACAATCAGCCCCAGCATTTT
TRBJ2-1	-	many	TRBV6-5	CASSYSFGSSYNEQFF	TGTGCCAGCAGTTACTCGTTCGGGAGCTCCTACAATGAGCAGTTCTTC
TRBJ1-1	TRBD1	many	TRBV13	CASIPEPPGQGANTEAFF	TGTGCCAGTATACCTGAACCTCCGGGACAGGGGGCTAACACTGAAGCTTTCTTT
TRBJ2-1	-	many	TRBV29-1	CSPQGPTSNEQFF	TGCAGCCCCCAAGGGCCTACTAGCAATGAGCAGTTCTTC
TRBJ1-5	TRBD1	-	TRBV6-6	CASSYPPDRRDSNQPQHF	TGTGCCAGCAGTTACCCTCCGGACAGGAGAGATAGCAATCAGCCCCAGCATTTT
TRBJ1-2	-	few	TRBV4-1	CASSQESRNYGYTF	TGCGCCAGCAGCCAAGAGTCAAGAAACTATGGCTACACCTTC
TRBJ2-7	-	-	TRBV20-1	CSARVPAMGTYEQYF	TGCAGTGCTAGGGTCCCAGCCATGGGTACCTACGAGCAGTACTTC
TRBJ2-7	-	few	TRBV7-9	CASRDEQDEQYF	TGTGCCAGCAGGGACGAGCAGGACGAGCAGTACTTC
TRBJ2-7	-	many	TRBV5-1	CASHAGQNTYEQYF	TGCGCCAGCCATGCGGGACAGAACACATACGAGCAGTACTTC
TRBJ1-4	TRBD1	many	TRBV12-3/TRBV12-4	CASSLTGGGIEKLFF	TGTGCCAGCAGTCTCACAGGGGGGGGAATAGAAAAACTGTTTTTT
TRBJ1-1	-	few	TRBV5-6	CASSLRRGARTEAFF	TGTGCCAGCAGCTTGCGACGGGGGGCACGAACTGAAGCTTTCTTT
TRBJ2-7	-	few	TRBV20-1	CSARTSYEQYF	TGCAGTGCAAGGACATCCTACGAGCAGTACTTC
TRBJ2-7	-	-	TRBV19	CARSAAAGSYYEQYF	TGTGCCCGTAGTGCAGCCGCCGGGTCGTACTACGAGCAGTACTTC
TRBJ2-7	-	-	TRBV6-2/TRBV6-3	CASSLGTPYEQYF	TGTGCCAGCAGTTTGGGTACCCCCTACGAGCAGTACTTC
TRBJ2-1	TRBD2	-	TRBV19	CASSQGGRSYNEQFF	TGTGCCAGTAGTCAGGGCGGGAGATCCTACAATGAGCAGTTCTTC
TRBJ2-2	-	-	TRBV12-3/TRBV12-4	CASSLLAPANTGVLLF	TGTGCCAGCAGTTTATTAGCGCCCGCGAACACCGGGGTGCTGCTTTTT
TRBJ2-3	-	many	TRBV5-6	CASSAGQHSTDTQYF	TGTGCCAGCAGCGCGGGACAGCATAGCACAGATACGCAGTATTTT